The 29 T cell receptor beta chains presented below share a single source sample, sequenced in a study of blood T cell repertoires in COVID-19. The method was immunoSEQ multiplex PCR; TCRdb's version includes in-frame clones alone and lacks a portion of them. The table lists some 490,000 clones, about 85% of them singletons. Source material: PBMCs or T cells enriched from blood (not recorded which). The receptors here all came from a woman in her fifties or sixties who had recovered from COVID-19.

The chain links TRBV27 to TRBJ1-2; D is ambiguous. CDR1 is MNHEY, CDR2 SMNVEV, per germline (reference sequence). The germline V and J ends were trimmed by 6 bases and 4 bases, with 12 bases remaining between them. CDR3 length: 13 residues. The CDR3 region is CASSRFPGYGYTF. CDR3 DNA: TGTGCCAGCAGCCGTTTCCCAGGCTATGGCTACACCTTC.

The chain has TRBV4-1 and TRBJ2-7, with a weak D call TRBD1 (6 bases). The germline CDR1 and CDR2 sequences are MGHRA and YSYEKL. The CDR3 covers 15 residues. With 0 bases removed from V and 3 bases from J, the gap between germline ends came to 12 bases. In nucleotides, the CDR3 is TGCGCCAGCAGCCAAGATTCAACAGGGATCTACGAGCAGTACTTC. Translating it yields CASSQDSTGIYEQYF.

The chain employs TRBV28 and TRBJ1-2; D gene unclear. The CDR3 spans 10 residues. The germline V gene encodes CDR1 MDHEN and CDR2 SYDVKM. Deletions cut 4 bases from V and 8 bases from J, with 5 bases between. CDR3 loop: CASSSVGYTF. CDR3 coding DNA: TGTGCCAGCAGTTCGGTCGGCTACACCTTC.

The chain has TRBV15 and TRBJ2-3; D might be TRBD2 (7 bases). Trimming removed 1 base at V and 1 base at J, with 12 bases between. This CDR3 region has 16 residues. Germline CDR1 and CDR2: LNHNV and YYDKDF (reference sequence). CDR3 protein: CATSRVAGARTDTQYF. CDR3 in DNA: TGTGCCACCAGCAGAGTTGCGGGGGCGCGCACAGATACGCAGTATTTT.

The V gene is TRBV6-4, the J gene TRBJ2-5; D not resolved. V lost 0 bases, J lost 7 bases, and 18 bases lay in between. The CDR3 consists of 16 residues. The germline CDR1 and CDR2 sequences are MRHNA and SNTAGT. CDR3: CASSDSIGLVVGTQYF. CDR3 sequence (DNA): TGTGCCAGCAGTGACTCGATTGGCCTAGTAGTCGGGACCCAGTACTTC.

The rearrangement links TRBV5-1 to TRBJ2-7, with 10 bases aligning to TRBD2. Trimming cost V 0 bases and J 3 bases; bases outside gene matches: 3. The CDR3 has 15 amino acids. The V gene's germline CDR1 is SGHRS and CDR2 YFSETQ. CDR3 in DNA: TGCGCCAGCAGCTTGGGTAGCGGGGGGCGCTACGAGCAGTACGTC. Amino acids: CASSLGSGGRYEQYV.

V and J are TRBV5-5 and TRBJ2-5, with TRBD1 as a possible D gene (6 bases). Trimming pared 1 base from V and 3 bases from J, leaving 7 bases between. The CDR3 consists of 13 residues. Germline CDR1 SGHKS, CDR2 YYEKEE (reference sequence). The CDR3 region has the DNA TGTGCCAGCAGCTTGCCAGGGGAAGAGACCCAGTACTTC. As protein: CASSLPGEETQYF.

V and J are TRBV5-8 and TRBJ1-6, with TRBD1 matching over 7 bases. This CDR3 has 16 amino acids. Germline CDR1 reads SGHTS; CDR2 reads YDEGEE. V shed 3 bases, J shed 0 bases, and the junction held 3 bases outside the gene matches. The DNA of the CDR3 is TGTGCCAGCAGCTCCGACAGGGCCTCCTATAATTCACCCCTCCACTTT. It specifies CASSSDRASYNSPLHF.

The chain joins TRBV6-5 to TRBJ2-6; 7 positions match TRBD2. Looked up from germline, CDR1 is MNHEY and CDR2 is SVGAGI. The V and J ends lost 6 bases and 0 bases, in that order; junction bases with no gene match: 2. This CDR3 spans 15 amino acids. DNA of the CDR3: TGTGCCAGCAGAGGGGAGGGCTCTGGGGCCAACGTCCTGACTTTC. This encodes CASRGEGSGANVLTF.

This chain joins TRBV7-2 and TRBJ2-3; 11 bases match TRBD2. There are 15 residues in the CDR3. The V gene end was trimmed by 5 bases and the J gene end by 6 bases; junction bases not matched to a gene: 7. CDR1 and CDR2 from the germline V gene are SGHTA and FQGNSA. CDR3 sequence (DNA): TGTGCCAGCAGCAAGGGGACTAGCGGCGCGGATACGCAGTATTTT. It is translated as CASSKGTSGADTQYF.

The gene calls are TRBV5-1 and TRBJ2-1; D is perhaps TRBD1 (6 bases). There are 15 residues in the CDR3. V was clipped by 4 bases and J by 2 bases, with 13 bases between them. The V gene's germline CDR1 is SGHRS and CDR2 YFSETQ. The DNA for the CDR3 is TGCGCCAGCAGCCCTGCCGGGACAACCTACAATGAGCAGTTCTTC. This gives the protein CASSPAGTTYNEQFF. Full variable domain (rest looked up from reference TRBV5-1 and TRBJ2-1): KAGVTQTPRYLIKTRGQQVTLSCSPISGHRSVSWYQQTPGQGLQFLFEYFSETQRNKGNFPGRFSGRQFSNSRSEMNVSTLELGDSALYLCASSPAGTTYNEQFFGPGTRLTVL.

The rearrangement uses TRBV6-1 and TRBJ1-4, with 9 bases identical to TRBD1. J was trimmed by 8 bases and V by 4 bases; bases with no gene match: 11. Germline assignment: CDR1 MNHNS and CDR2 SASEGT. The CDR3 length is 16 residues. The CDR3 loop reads CASSGTWDRVWEKLFF. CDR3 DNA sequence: TGTGCCAGCAGTGGAACCTGGGACAGGGTTTGGGAAAAACTGTTTTTT.

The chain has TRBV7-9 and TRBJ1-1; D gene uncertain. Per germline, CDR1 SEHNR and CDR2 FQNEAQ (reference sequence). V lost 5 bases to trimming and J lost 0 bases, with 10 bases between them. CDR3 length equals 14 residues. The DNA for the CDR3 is TGTGCCAGCAGCCGAGCGTCTGTGAACACTGAAGCTTTCTTT. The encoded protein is CASSRASVNTEAFF. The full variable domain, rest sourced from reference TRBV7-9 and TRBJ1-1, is DTGVSQNPRHKITKRGQNVTFRCDPISEHNRLYWYRQTLGQGPEFLTYFQNEAQLEKSRLLSDRFSAERPKGSFSTLEIQRTEQGDSAMYLCASSRASVNTEAFFGQGTRLTVV.

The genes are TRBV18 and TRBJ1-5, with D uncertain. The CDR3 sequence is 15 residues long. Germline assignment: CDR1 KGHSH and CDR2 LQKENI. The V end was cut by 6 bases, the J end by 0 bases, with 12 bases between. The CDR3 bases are TGTGCCAGCTCCCTGGGAGAGTATAGCAATCAGCCCCAGCATTTT. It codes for CASSLGEYSNQPQHF.

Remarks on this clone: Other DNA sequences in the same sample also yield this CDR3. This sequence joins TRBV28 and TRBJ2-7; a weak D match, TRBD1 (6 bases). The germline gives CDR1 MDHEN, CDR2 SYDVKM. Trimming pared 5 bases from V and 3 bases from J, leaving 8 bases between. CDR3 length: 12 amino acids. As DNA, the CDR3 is TGTGCCAGCAGTCTCAGGGGCTACGAGCAGTACTTC. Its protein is CASSLRGYEQYF.

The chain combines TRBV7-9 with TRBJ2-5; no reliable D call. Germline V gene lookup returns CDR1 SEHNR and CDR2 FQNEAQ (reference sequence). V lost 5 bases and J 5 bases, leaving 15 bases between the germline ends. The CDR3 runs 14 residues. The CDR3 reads CASSRKASGETQYF. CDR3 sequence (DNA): TGTGCCAGCAGCCGAAAAGCGTCCGGGGAGACCCAGTACTTC.

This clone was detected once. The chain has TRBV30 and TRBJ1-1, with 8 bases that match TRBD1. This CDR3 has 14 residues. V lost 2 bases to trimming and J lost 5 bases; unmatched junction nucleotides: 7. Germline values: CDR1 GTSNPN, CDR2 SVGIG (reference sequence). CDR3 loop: CAWSMIDRGTEAFF. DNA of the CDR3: TGTGCCTGGAGTATGATCGACAGGGGTACTGAAGCTTTCTTT.

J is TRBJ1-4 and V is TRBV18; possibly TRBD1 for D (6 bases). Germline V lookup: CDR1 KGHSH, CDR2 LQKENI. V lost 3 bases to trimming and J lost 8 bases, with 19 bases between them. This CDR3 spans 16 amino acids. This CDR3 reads CASSPSRDTLGEKLFF. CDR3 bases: TGTGCCAGCTCACCGTCCCGGGACACCCTTGGGGAAAAACTGTTTTTT. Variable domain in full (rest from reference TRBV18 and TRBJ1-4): NAGVMQNPRHLVRRRGQEARLRCSPMKGHSHVYWYRQLPEEGLKFMVYLQKENIIDESGMPKERFSAEFPKEGPSILRIQQVVRGDSAAYFCASSPSRDTLGEKLFFGSGTQLSVL.

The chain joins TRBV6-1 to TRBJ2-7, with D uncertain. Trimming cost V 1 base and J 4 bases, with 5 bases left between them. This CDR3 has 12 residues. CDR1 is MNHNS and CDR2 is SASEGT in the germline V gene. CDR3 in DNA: TGTGCCAGCAGTGAAGGGCTGTACGAGCAGTACGTC. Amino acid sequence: CASSEGLYEQYV.

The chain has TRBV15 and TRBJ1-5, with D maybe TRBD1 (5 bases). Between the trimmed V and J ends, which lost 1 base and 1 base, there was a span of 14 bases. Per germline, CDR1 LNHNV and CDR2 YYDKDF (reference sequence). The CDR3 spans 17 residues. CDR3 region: CATSRAGLDLSNQPQHF. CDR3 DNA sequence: TGTGCCACCAGCAGAGCAGGGCTGGATTTGAGCAATCAGCCCCAGCATTTT.

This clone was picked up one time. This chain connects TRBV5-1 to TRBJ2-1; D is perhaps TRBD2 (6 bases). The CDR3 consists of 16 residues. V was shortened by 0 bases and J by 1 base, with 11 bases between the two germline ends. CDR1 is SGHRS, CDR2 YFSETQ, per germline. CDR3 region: CASSLGLVGSYNEQFF. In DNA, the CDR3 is TGCGCCAGCAGCTTGGGACTAGTGGGGTCCTACAATGAGCAGTTCTTC.

The CDR3 DNA reads TGTGCCAGCAGCGCTCGAAATCTAGAGAGGTACGAGCAGTACGTC. Its translation: CASSARNLERYEQYV. V is TRBV6-5 and J is TRBJ2-7; D remains ambiguous. Germline values: CDR1 MNHEY, CDR2 SVGAGI. V lost 6 bases, J lost 4 bases, and 19 bases lay in between. The CDR3 spans 15 residues.

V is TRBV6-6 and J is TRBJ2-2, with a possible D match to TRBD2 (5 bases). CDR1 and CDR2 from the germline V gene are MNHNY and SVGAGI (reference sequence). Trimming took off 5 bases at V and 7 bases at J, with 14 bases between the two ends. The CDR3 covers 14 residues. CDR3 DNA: TGTGCCAGCAGTCCCCGGCCGGGGATCGGGGAGCTGTTTTTT. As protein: CASSPRPGIGELFF.

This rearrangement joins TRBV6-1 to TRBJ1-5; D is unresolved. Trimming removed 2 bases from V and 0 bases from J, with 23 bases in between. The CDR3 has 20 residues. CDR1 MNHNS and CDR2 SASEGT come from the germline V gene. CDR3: CASSETILPQLVYSNQPQHF. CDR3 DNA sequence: TGTGCCAGCAGTGAAACAATTCTCCCCCAACTAGTGTATAGCAATCAGCCCCAGCATTTT.

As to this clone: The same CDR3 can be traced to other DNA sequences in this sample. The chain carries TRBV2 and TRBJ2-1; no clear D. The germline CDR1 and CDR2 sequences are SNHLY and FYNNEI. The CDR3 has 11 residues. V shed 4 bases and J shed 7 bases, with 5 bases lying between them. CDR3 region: CASSGDNEQFF. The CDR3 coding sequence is TGTGCCAGCAGTGGAGATAATGAGCAGTTCTTC.

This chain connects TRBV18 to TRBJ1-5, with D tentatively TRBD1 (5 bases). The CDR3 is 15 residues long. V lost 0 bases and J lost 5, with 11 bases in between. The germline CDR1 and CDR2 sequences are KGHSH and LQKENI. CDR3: CASSPPGGADQPQHF. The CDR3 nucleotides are TGTGCCAGCTCACCACCAGGAGGGGCGGATCAGCCCCAGCATTTT.

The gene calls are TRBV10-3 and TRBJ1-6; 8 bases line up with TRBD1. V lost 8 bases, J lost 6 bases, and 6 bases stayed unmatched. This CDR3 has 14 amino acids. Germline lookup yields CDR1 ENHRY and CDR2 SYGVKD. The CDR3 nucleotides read TGTGCCATCGGAGACAGGGGAGGTAATTCACCCCTCCACTTT. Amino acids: CAIGDRGGNSPLHF.

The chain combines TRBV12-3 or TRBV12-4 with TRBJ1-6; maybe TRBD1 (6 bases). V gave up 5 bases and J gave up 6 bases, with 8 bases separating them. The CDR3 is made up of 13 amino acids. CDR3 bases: TGTGCCAGCAGTATCAGGGGTAATTCACCCCTCCACTTT. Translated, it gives CASSIRGNSPLHF.

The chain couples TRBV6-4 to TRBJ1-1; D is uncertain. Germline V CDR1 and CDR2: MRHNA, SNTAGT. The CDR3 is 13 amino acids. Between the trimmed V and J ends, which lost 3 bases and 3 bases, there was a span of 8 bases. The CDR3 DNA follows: TGTGCCAGCAGTGAACAGAGTTACACTGAAGCTTTCTTT. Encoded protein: CASSEQSYTEAFF.